This entry lists 21 T cell receptor beta chains sequenced from one sample in a study of CD8+ T cells in alopecia areata. Extraction of RNA preceded its reverse transcription into cDNA, which served as the sequencing template. TCRdb keeps only in-frame clones here, not all; method: immunoSEQ multiplex PCR. The table records over 150,000 clones, roughly 64% of them present only once. Treatment in this sample: oral pan-JAK inhibitor, 5-10 mg twice daily. The source was CD8+ T cells sorted from blood, collected at week 24, from a patient treated with tofacitinib. These receptors originate from a human donor with alopecia areata.

V and J are TRBV5-6 and TRBJ1-1; D is ambiguous. V was cut by 2 bases and J by 7 bases, with 9 bases left in between. The CDR3 sequence is 12 residues long. The V gene's germline CDR1 is SGHDT and CDR2 YYEEEE. CDR3 coding DNA: TGTGCCAGCAGCTTTACAAGTAATGAAGCTTTCTTT. This gives the protein CASSFTSNEAFF.

The chain carries TRBV14 and TRBJ2-3, with a weak D call TRBD2 (6 bases). CDR1 and CDR2 (germline): SGHDN, FVKESK. This CDR3 comprises 14 residues. With 1 base removed from V and 9 bases from J, the gap between germline ends came to 14 bases. The CDR3 region has the DNA TGTGCCAGCAGCCAAGGGGGGGAGGTGAGAACGCAGTATTTT. Its translation: CASSQGGEVRTQYF.

This sequence joins TRBV2 and TRBJ2-2; 7 nucleotides agree with TRBD2. This CDR3 has 14 amino acids. The germline gives CDR1 SNHLY, CDR2 FYNNEI. Trimming cost V 9 bases and J 0 bases; bases outside gene matches: 4. The CDR3 protein is CARPSGANTGELFF. The DNA for the CDR3 is TGTGCCAGACCTAGCGGTGCGAACACCGGGGAGCTGTTTTTT.

The chain couples TRBV29-1 to TRBJ2-7; D unresolved. With 1 base removed from V and 2 bases from J, the gap between germline ends came to 18 bases. Germline CDR1 reads SQVTM; CDR2 reads ANQGSEA. CDR3 length: 16 amino acids. This chain's CDR3 is CSVEGGSSAAPYEQYF. Written as DNA, the CDR3 is TGCAGCGTTGAAGGCGGATCCTCGGCGGCCCCCTACGAGCAGTACTTC.

The rearrangement uses TRBV27 and TRBJ2-2; maybe TRBD2 (6 bases). V was pared by 6 bases and J by 7 bases, with 12 bases between. The CDR3 has 13 amino acids. Germline V gene sequence: CDR1 MNHEY, CDR2 SMNVEV (reference sequence). DNA for the CDR3: TGTGCCAGCAGCTGGGACTTCGGCGGGGAGCTGTTTTTT. Amino acid sequence: CASSWDFGGELFF.

The sample holds a few counts of this clone. V usage is TRBV19 and J usage is TRBJ1-4; D perhaps matches TRBD1 (5 bases). With 5 bases removed from V and 6 bases from J, the gap between germline ends came to 19 bases. CDR1 and CDR2 from the germline V gene are LNHDA and SQIVND (reference sequence). This CDR3 spans 16 amino acids. The CDR3 DNA reads TGTGCCAGTAGTCGGACCCTGGGGGGAGGTGATGAAAAACTGTTTTTT. It encodes CASSRTLGGGDEKLFF.

The chain is built from TRBV30 and TRBJ2-5; perhaps D is TRBD1 or TRBD2 (5 bases each). Germline-derived CDR1 and CDR2 are GTSNPN and SVGIG (reference sequence). The CDR3 length is 11 residues. V was trimmed by 5 bases and J by 7 bases, leaving 11 bases between them. This CDR3 reads CAWEGTGTQYF. CDR3 bases: TGTGCCTGGGAGGGGACGGGGACCCAGTACTTC.

The sample holds one count of this clone. This chain joins TRBV30 and TRBJ2-6; tentative D call: TRBD1 (6 bases). The CDR3 is 16 amino acids. Germline CDR1 reads GTSNPN; CDR2 reads SVGIG (reference sequence). The V and J ends lost 3 bases and 2 bases respectively, with 14 bases between them. CDR3 in amino acids: CAWSAHRVPGANVLTF. DNA for the CDR3: TGTGCCTGGAGCGCTCACAGGGTACCTGGGGCCAACGTCCTGACTTTC.

The V gene is TRBV27, the J gene TRBJ1-6; the match to TRBD1 covers 8 bases. The CDR3 consists of 12 residues. Germline V gene data show CDR1 as MNHEY and CDR2 as SMNVEV (reference sequence). V gave up 9 bases and J gave up 7 bases; unmatched junction bases: 2. The CDR3 loop is CASRQGNSPLHF. CDR3 DNA: TGTGCCAGTAGACAGGGGAATTCACCCCTCCACTTT.

On this clone: Relative to the germline gene, one junction end is altered; a read error may explain this. The chain joins TRBV7-7 to TRBJ1-6; D is ambiguous. The CDR3 contains 11 residues. The germline V gene encodes CDR1 SSHAT and CDR2 FNYEAQ (reference sequence). The CDR3 nucleotides read TGTGCTAGCATCCGCCGTTCACCCCTCCACTTT. Encoded protein: CASIRRSPLHF.

The rearrangement uses TRBV5-6 and TRBJ1-2; D unclear. The CDR3 consists of 14 residues. The V end was cut by 0 bases, the J end by 1 base, with 7 bases between. Germline values: CDR1 SGHDT, CDR2 YYEEEE. CDR3 sequence: CASSLGLSNYGYTF. The CDR3 DNA reads as TGTGCCAGCAGCTTGGGACTGAGTAACTATGGCTACACCTTC.

This clone was found a few times. The V call is TRBV2, the J call TRBJ2-7; 12 bases agree with TRBD2. The CDR3 covers 14 residues. Trimming at V came to 6 bases and at J to 5 bases, leaving 5 bases not matched to a gene. Per germline, CDR1 SNHLY and CDR2 FYNNEI. CDR3 DNA: TGTGCCAGCAGGCTAGCGGGGGGGCCCAACGAGCAGTACTTC. Encoded protein: CASRLAGGPNEQYF.

The chain has TRBV6-5 and TRBJ1-1; D unclear. The CDR3 runs 15 residues. The V and J ends lost 1 base and 3 bases respectively, with 12 bases between them. Germline-derived CDR1 and CDR2 are MNHEY and SVGAGI. The CDR3 here is CASSYLLGGHTEAFF. Written as DNA, the CDR3 is TGTGCCAGCAGTTACTTACTTGGCGGACACACTGAAGCTTTCTTT.

The rearrangement links TRBV2 to TRBJ2-5; 9 bases line up with TRBD1. CDR3 length: 17 amino acids. Germline CDR1 and CDR2: SNHLY and FYNNEI. V dropped 7 bases and J dropped 3; count of bases not matched to a gene: 15. The CDR3 sequence: CASNQGDRANGEETQYF. The CDR3 coding sequence is TGTGCCAGCAACCAAGGGGACAGGGCTAACGGAGAAGAGACCCAGTACTTC.

This chain joins TRBV4-1 and TRBJ2-1; TRBD2 matches at 7 bases. CDR3 length equals 18 residues. The germline gives CDR1 MGHRA, CDR2 YSYEKL. Trimming cost V 4 bases and J 2 bases; bases outside gene matches: 14. The CDR3 here is CASSPSVIERGPYNEQFF. CDR3 coding DNA: TGCGCCAGCAGCCCCTCCGTTATTGAGCGGGGCCCCTACAATGAGCAGTTCTTC.

This clone was counted a few times. The chain employs TRBV6-1 and TRBJ2-7; D gene unclear. V lost 1 base and J lost 5, with 15 bases in between. Germline loops: CDR1 MNHNS, CDR2 SASEGT. The CDR3 is 15 residues long. The CDR3 DNA is TGTGCCAGCAGTGAAGGGCCCGGGTCCAAGGACGAGCAGTACTTC. It specifies CASSEGPGSKDEQYF.

This clone is a singleton in its sample. The V and J genes are TRBV30 and TRBJ1-6; a possible D gene is TRBD1 (5 bases). From germline, CDR1 is GTSNPN and CDR2 SVGIG (reference sequence). There are 14 residues in the CDR3. V lost 3 bases and J lost 8, with 14 bases in between. In DNA form, the CDR3 reads TGTGCCTGGAGCAGGAGACAGTGGGATTCACCCCTCCACTTT. Translated: CAWSRRQWDSPLHF.

This chain uses TRBV15 with TRBJ2-7, with TRBD2 identical over 12 bases. With 4 bases clipped from V and 3 bases from J, the junction kept 7 bases outside the gene matches. CDR3 length equals 16 residues. CDR1 LNHNV and CDR2 YYDKDF come from the germline V gene (reference sequence). CDR3 sequence reads: CATSTGLAGISYEQYF. For the CDR3, the DNA is TGTGCCACCAGCACCGGACTAGCGGGGATTAGCTACGAGCAGTACTTC. Full variable domain (missing parts from reference TRBV15 and TRBJ2-7): DAMVIQNPRYQVTQFGKPVTLSCSQTLNHNVMYWYQQKSSQAPKLLFHYYDKDFNNEADTPDNFQSRRPNTSFCFLDIRSPGLGDTAMYLCATSTGLAGISYEQYFGPGTRLTVT.

The chain is built from TRBV29-1 and TRBJ2-2; 11 bases fit TRBD2. V trimming: 3 bases; J trimming: 5 bases; junction bases outside the gene matches: 5. Per germline, CDR1 SQVTM and CDR2 ANQGSEA. This CDR3 has 15 amino acids. For the CDR3, the DNA is TGCAGCGTTGACGGGACTAGCGGCTCAACCGGGGAGCTGTTTTTT. This translates into CSVDGTSGSTGELFF.

The rearrangement joins TRBV27 to TRBJ2-5; 14 bases agree with TRBD2. Germline values: CDR1 MNHEY, CDR2 SMNVEV (reference sequence). V trimming: 5 bases; J trimming: 3 bases; junction bases outside the gene matches: 8. The length of the CDR3 is 17 residues. The DNA of the CDR3 is TGTGCCAGCAGTAGCGGACTAGCGGGGGGTTATAAAGAGACCCAGTACTTC. Amino acid sequence: CASSSGLAGGYKETQYF.

V usage is TRBV5-6 and J usage is TRBJ2-3; maybe TRBD1 (5 bases). CDR3 length: 16 residues. The ends were cut back, 2 bases at V and 0 bases at J, with 13 bases in the middle. The germline V gene has CDR1 SGHDT and CDR2 YYEEEE. The CDR3 sequence: CASSLYRFASTDTQYF. Here the CDR3 DNA reads TGTGCCAGCAGCTTATACAGGTTTGCTAGCACAGATACGCAGTATTTT.